This entry concerns a single T cell receptor beta chain. Its specificity is not known. The data belong to a study of T cells in Graves' hyperthyroidism and ophthalmopathy. Study-wide background: At the time of initial diagnosis and before any treatment, peripheral blood was collected.

Study outcomes and limitations: Ophthalmopathy was identified by the model a median around 6 months ahead of onset.

This CDR3 has 13 amino acids. V lost 5 bases and J 6 bases, leaving 12 bases between the germline ends. Germline V gives CDR1 LNHDA, CDR2 SQIVND (reference sequence). The investigators amplified TCR beta CDR3 regions from RNA transcripts. Using the HTBI primer set, a first-round RT-PCR was run on the TCR CDR3. Using its own MiXCR run on the multiplex PCR reads, TCRdb lists one record per CDR3 protein. The sample lists a few hundred thousand distinct CDR3 sequences, roughly 23% seen once, with about half in the top ten. This sequence originates from a woman in her sixties or seventies with Graves' ophthalmopathy. This chain links TRBV19 with TRBJ2-3; D is undetermined. The sample taken for sequencing was blood. The CDR3 nucleotides are TGTGCCAGTAGTCCTGTCCTTTCGGATACGCAGTATTTT. This gives the protein CASSPVLSDTQYF.